The sequence of this T cell receptor (beta chain) was determined in a study of blood T cell repertoires in COVID-19. In germline, CDR1 is SGHRS, CDR2 YFSETQ. The CDR3 is 11 amino acids. V lost 9 bases, J lost 2 bases, and 9 bases lay in between. Sequenced by immunoSEQ multiplex PCR; TCRdb stores in-frame clones only, minus some. This sample carries some 50,000 clones, around 79% of them seen once, and the ten largest clones take roughly a fifth. This clonotype was sampled from a human donor with active or convalescent COVID-19. The donor label of this sample is uncertain. Material for sequencing was peripheral blood. The chain has TRBV5-1 and TRBJ2-7; the D gene is possibly TRBD2 (5 bases). The CDR3 coding sequence is TGCGCCAATAGCGTCACCTACGAGCAGTACTTC. This codes for CANSVTYEQYF. Full variable domain (missing parts from reference TRBV5-1 and TRBJ2-7): KAGVTQTPRYLIKTRGQQVTLSCSPISGHRSVSWYQQTPGQGLQFLFEYFSETQRNKGNFPGRFSGRQFSNSRSEMNVSTLELGDSALYLCANSVTYEQYFGPGTRLTVT.